This T cell receptor (beta chain) was observed in a study of cytomegalovirus exposure and HLA in healthy donors. A multiplex PCR was run with 60 Vbeta primers and 13 Jbeta primers. Sequenced by immunoSEQ multiplex PCR; TCRdb stores in-frame clones only, minus some. This table has around 110,000 clones, more than 70% appearing once. Healthy bone marrow donors made up the donor group. On this clone itself: Its specificity is not known.

The CDR3 is made up of 15 amino acids. CDR1 is SGHRS and CDR2 is YFSETQ in the germline V gene. Trimming took 0 bases from V and 3 from J; bases not matched to a gene: 1. Study-level findings and limits: Sequencing depth roughly uniform across donors was assumed in presence/absence analyses.

The rearrangement joins TRBV5-1 to TRBJ2-2, with 8 positions matching TRBD1. Sequenced input: PBMCs. This clonotype was obtained from a man aged 35 to 55 in good health and CMV-seronegative. In DNA, the CDR3 is TGCGCCAGCAGCTTGGAGACAGGGGACACCGGGGAGCTGTTTTTT. Amino acid sequence: CASSLETGDTGELFF.